The clone carrying this TCR beta chain was picked up one time. Its specificity is unknown. The length of the CDR3 is 13 residues. CDR1 and CDR2 (germline): SGHRS, YFSETQ. Trimming removed 4 bases at V and 7 bases at J, with 14 bases between. The data derive from a study of cytomegalovirus exposure and HLA in healthy donors. Primers included in the PCR were 60 Vbeta and 13 Jbeta primers. Measured with immunoSEQ multiplex PCR; TCRdb has only the in-frame clones, and not every one. Altogether approximately 190,000 clones are present, 75% to 90% being singletons, with the ten largest covering approximately 0.74%. General observations from the study: Highly shared sequence variants in one cluster were likely a sequencing artifact. A later analysis, which compared TCR beta chains of equal frequency, found the HLA-associated ones more clonally expanded. Later analysis suggested most CMV-associated TCR beta chains were HLA-restricted.

The V and J genes are TRBV5-1 and TRBJ1-1; D gene uncertain. The sequenced sample was PBMCs. This sequence was found in a young woman in good health and CMV-seronegative. CDR3 loop: CASSPGPGSEAFF. CDR3 sequence (DNA): TGCGCCAGCAGCCCCGGACCGGGGAGTGAAGCTTTCTTT.